The 11 T cell receptor beta chains below were found in one sample sequenced in a study of identical twins. MiXCR, applied by TCRdb to the 5' RACE reads, yields one record per CDR3 protein. Of over 500,000 distinct CDR3 sequences in the sample, around 20% are singletons; the top ten hold about 0.93%. These data were also filed under a second study, of T cells expressing NK-cell markers.

The material sequenced was CD4+ T cells sorted from blood. The receptor source for this set is a young woman in good health.

CDR3 DNA: TGTGCCAACCAGGACCTCCAACTACCTGACTATGGCTACACCTTC. It encodes CANQDLQLPDYGYTF. The rearrangement joins TRBV7-9 to TRBJ1-2; D uncertain. This CDR3 has 15 amino acids. In germline, CDR1 is SEHNR, CDR2 FQNEAQ (reference sequence). Trimming removed 10 bases from V and 3 bases from J, with 21 bases in between.

The chain combines TRBV12-3 or TRBV12-4 with TRBJ2-7, with a possible D match to TRBD1 (6 bases). The germline V and J ends were trimmed by 6 bases and 11 bases, with 17 bases remaining between them. The CDR3 is 12 amino acids. The CDR3: CASSPLAGDKYF. CDR3 sequence (DNA): TGTGCCAGCAGCCCCCTCGCCGGGGACAAGTACTTC.

The chain recombines TRBV6-1 with TRBJ2-5; 14 bases are a match to TRBD2. This CDR3 region has 15 residues. CDR1 and CDR2 (germline): MNHNS, SASEGT. J was trimmed by 5 bases and V by 5 bases; bases with no gene match: 4. The CDR3 here is CASSPWTSGGETQYF. CDR3 DNA: TGTGCCAGCAGTCCCTGGACTAGCGGGGGGGAGACCCAGTACTTC.

The rearrangement uses TRBV5-1 and TRBJ2-3; D is unclear. CDR1 is SGHRS and CDR2 is YFSETQ in the germline V gene. The V end lost 0 bases, the J end lost 2 bases, and 10 bases lay between the germline ends. The CDR3 runs 15 residues. The CDR3: CASSLALGITDTQYF. The CDR3 DNA reads TGCGCCAGCAGCTTGGCCTTGGGTATCACAGATACGCAGTATTTT.

The V gene is TRBV3-1, the J gene TRBJ2-3; no clear D. Trimming left V 3 bases short and J 1 base short, with 8 bases between. Germline V gives CDR1 LGHDT, CDR2 YNNKEL (reference sequence). The CDR3 runs to 14 residues. CDR3 sequence (DNA): TGTGCCAGCAGCCAGAGGCTCGGCACAGATACGCAGTATTTT. Encoded protein: CASSQRLGTDTQYF.

This clonotype was counted many times. The rearrangement joins TRBV5-1 to TRBJ2-3; D gene uncertain. V lost 4 bases, J lost 7 bases, and 13 bases lay in between. This CDR3 has 13 amino acids. Germline V gene lookup returns CDR1 SGHRS and CDR2 YFSETQ. Written as DNA, the CDR3 is TGCGCCAGCAGCCCTTGGATTGGTAATACGCAGTATTTT. Its protein is CASSPWIGNTQYF.

The sample holds a few counts of this clonotype. The CDR3 loop reads CASSSNIGSQAFF. The CDR3 DNA reads TGTGCCAGCAGTTCAAATATCGGTAGTCAAGCTTTCTTT. The V call is TRBV12-3 or TRBV12-4, the J call TRBJ1-1, with no clear D. V shed 4 bases and J shed 9 bases, with 15 bases lying between them. The CDR3 length is 13 residues.

V usage is TRBV12-3 or TRBV12-4 and J usage is TRBJ2-7; TRBD1 is a possible D gene (5 bases). Trimming left V 5 bases short and J 0 bases short, with 14 bases between. The length of the CDR3 is 15 residues. The CDR3 spells CASSRVDRYSYEQYF. CDR3 DNA sequence: TGTGCCAGCAGTCGGGTTGACAGATACTCCTACGAGCAGTACTTC.

This chain uses TRBV6-1 with TRBJ2-1, with 10 bases that match TRBD1. With 6 bases clipped from V and 5 bases from J, the junction kept 7 bases outside the gene matches. CDR1 is MNHNS and CDR2 is SASEGT in the germline V gene. CDR3 length: 15 amino acids. The DNA for the CDR3 is TGTGCCAGCAGACCCACCGGGACAGGGGACAATGAGCAGTTCTTC. As protein: CASRPTGTGDNEQFF.

This clonotype was detected a few times. The J gene is TRBJ1-1, the V gene TRBV18; the D gene is possibly TRBD1 (5 bases). Germline V lookup: CDR1 KGHSH, CDR2 LQKENI. With 4 bases removed from V and 4 bases from J, the gap between germline ends came to 13 bases. The CDR3 is 14 residues long. The CDR3 coding sequence is TGTGCCAGCTCACTTGGGGGGGATACCACTGAAGCTTTCTTT. The encoded protein is CASSLGGDTTEAFF.

V usage is TRBV20-1 and J usage is TRBJ2-2, with TRBD1 as a possible D gene (6 bases). Germline CDR1 and CDR2: DFQATT and SNEGSKA (reference sequence). CDR3 length: 12 amino acids. CDR3 coding DNA: TGCAGAGCTCTAGGGGGCACCGGGGAGCTGTTTTTT. Translating it yields CRALGGTGELFF.